The clone carrying this T cell receptor (beta chain) was recorded only once. As the sequencing template, cDNA was produced by extracting RNA and reverse transcribing it. This table comes from immunoSEQ multiplex PCR, and its TCRdb copy is limited to in-frame clones, with some not included. The sample includes approximately 140,000 clones, 45% to 60% of them seen just once. J was trimmed by 4 bases and V by 1 base; bases with no gene match: 5. The germline CDR1 and CDR2 sequences are LNHNV and YYDKDF (reference sequence). The CDR3 is made up of 16 amino acids. This entry is derived from a study of CD8+ T cells in alopecia areata.

The receptor was isolated from a human donor with alopecia areata. Specimen: CD4+ T cells sorted from blood. The V call is TRBV15, the J call TRBJ2-7, with 12 bases fitting TRBD2. CDR3: CATSRGGTSGSYEQYF. The CDR3, as DNA: TGTGCCACCAGCAGAGGCGGGACTAGCGGGTCTTACGAGCAGTACTTC.